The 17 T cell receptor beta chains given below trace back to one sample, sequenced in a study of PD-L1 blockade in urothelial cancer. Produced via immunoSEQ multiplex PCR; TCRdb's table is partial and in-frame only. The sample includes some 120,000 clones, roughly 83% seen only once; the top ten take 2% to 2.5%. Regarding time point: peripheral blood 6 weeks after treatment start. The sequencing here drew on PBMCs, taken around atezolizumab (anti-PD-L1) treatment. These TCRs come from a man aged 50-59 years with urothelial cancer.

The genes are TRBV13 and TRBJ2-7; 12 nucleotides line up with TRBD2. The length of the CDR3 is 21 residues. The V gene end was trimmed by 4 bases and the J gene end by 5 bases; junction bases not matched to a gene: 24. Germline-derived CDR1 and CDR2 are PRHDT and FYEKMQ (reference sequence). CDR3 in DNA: TGTGCCAGCAGCTCCCGACGAATGACTAGCGGGAGTCGAATATTATCCCACGAGCAGTACTTC. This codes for CASSSRRMTSGSRILSHEQYF.

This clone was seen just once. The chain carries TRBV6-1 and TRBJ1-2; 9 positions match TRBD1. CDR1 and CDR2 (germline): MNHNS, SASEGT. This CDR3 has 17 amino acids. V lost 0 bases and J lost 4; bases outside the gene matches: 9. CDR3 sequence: CASSEAWDRAGAYGYTF. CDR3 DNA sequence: TGTGCCAGCAGTGAAGCCTGGGACAGGGCTGGCGCCTATGGCTACACCTTC.

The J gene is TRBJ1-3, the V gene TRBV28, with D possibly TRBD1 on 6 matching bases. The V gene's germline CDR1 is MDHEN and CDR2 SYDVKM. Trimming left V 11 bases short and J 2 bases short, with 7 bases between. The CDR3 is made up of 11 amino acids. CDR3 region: CAEGAGNTIYF. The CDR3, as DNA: TGTGCCGAGGGGGCTGGAAACACCATATATTTT.

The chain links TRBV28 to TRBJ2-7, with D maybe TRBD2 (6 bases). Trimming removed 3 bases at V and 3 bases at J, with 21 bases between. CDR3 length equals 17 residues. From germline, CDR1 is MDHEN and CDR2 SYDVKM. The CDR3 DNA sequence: TGTGCCAGCAGTTTTCGGGGAACGCGTGGGCGGGGCTACGAGCAGTACTTC. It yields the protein CASSFRGTRGRGYEQYF.

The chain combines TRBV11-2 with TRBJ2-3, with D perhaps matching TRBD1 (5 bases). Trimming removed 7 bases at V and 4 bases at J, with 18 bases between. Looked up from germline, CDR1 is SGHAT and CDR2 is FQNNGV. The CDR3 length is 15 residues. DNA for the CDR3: TGTGCCAGCACGCTTACTGTCGTGGGGCCAGATACGCAGTATTTT. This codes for CASTLTVVGPDTQYF.

CDR3 residues: CASSASEETQYF. For the CDR3, the DNA is TGTGCCAGCAGTGCGTCCGAAGAGACCCAGTACTTC. The chain carries TRBV2 and TRBJ2-5; D is unresolved. Germline V gene lookup returns CDR1 SNHLY and CDR2 FYNNEI. This CDR3 contains 12 residues. Trimming left V 4 bases short and J 3 bases short, with 6 bases between.

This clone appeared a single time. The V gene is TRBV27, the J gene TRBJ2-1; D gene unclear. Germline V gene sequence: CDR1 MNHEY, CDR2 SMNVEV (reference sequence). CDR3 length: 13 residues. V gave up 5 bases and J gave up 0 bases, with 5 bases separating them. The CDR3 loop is CASSLSSYNEQFF. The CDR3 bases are TGTGCCAGCAGTCTAAGCTCCTACAATGAGCAGTTCTTC.

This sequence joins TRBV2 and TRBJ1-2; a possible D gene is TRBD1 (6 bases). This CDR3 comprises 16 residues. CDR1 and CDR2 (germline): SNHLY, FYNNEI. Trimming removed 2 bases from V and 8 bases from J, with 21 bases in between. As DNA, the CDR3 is TGTGCCAGCAGTGAAACGGGAATCACAGGGACGGGCGGCTACACCTTC. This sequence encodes CASSETGITGTGGYTF.

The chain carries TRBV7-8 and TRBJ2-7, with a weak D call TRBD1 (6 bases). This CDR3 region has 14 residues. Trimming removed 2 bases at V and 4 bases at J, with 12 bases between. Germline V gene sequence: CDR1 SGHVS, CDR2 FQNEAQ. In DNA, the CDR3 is TGTGCCAGCAGCTTAACTCAGGGGCAGTACGAGCAGTACTTC. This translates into CASSLTQGQYEQYF.

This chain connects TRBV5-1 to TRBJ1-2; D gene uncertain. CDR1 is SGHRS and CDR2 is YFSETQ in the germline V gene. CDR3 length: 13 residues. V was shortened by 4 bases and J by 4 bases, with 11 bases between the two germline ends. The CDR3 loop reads CASSLGWSYGYTF. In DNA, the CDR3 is TGCGCCAGCAGCCTCGGGTGGAGCTATGGCTACACCTTC.

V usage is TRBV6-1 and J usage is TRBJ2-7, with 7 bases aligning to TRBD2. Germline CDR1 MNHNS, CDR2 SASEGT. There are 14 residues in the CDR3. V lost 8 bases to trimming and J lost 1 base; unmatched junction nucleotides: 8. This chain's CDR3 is CASGGVGASYEQYF. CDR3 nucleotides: TGTGCCAGCGGGGGGGTGGGCGCTTCCTACGAGCAGTACTTC.

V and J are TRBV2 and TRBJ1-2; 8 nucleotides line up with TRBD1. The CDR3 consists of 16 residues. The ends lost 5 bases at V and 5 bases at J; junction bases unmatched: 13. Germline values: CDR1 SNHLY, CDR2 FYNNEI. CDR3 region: CASSPKPGQGRYGYTF. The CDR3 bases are TGTGCCAGCAGTCCAAAGCCCGGACAGGGAAGGTATGGCTACACCTTC.

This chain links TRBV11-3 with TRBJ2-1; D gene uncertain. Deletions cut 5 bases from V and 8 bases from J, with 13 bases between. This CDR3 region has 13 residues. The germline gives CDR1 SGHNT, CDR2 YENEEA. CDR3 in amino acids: CASSPRVNYEQFF. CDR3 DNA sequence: TGTGCCAGCAGCCCCCGGGTGAACTATGAGCAGTTCTTC.

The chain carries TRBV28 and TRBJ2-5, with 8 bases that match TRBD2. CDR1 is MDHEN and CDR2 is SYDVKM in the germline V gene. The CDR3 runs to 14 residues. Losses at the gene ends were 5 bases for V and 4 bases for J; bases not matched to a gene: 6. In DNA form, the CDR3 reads TGTGCCAGCAGTCCGGGAGGGGCCCGAGAGACCCAGTACTTC. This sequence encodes CASSPGGARETQYF.

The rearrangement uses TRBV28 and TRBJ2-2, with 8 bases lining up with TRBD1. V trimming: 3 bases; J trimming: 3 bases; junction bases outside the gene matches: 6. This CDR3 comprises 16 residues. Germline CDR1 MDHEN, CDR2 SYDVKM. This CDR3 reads CASSLDRDRYTGELFF. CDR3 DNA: TGTGCCAGCAGTTTGGACCGGGACAGGTACACCGGGGAGCTGTTTTTT.

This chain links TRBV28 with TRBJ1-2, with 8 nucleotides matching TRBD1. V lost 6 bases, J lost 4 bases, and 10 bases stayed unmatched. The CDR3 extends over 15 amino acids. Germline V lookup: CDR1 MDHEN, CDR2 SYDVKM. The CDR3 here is CASRRLQGAPYGYTF. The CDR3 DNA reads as TGTGCCAGCAGACGGCTCCAGGGGGCGCCCTATGGCTACACCTTC.

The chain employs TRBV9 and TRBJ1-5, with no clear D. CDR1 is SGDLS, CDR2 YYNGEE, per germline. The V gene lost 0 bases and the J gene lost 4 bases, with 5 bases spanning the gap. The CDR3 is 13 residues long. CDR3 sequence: CASSVGSNQPQHF. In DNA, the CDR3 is TGTGCCAGCAGCGTAGGTTCTAATCAGCCCCAGCATTTT.